This TCR beta chain came from a study of Ad26.COV2.S vaccination and SARS-CoV-2 variants. Study-wide results and limits: Spike-specific TCR breadth ran higher among vaccine recipients than placebo recipients. Reported findings describe substantial breadth in spike-specific CD8+ and CD4+ T cell responses following vaccination.

This clone appeared once. Its antigen is currently unknown. Assay: immunoSEQ multiplex PCR; the TCRdb copy retains only in-frame clones and omits some. The sample holds around 340,000 clones, roughly 91% seen once. Sample treatment: around 19 received Ad26.COV2.S at low or high dose, single or two shots; 5 received placebo; per-sample allocation not given. Samples were taken on day 63 after the first vaccine or placebo injection. The V end was cut by 4 bases, the J end by 4 bases, with 18 bases between. Germline assignment: CDR1 SGDLS and CDR2 YYNGEE. The CDR3 runs to 16 residues. The receptor comes from a person aged 18-60 years who received the Ad26.COV2.S COVID-19 vaccine or a placebo. The source material was peripheral blood, sampled in a trial of Ad26.COV2.S vaccine versus placebo. The rearrangement links TRBV9 to TRBJ2-1; TRBD2 might be the D (5 bases). CDR3 nucleotides: TGTGCCAGCAGCCCCCGGGGTAGCAGCGGTTACAATGAGCAGTTCTTC. This gives the protein CASSPRGSSGYNEQFF.